Listed below are T cell receptor beta chains from one sample, sequenced in a study of blood T cell repertoires in COVID-19. The protocol was immunoSEQ multiplex PCR, while the TCRdb copy is restricted to in-frame clones and leaves out a portion. The table has about 59,000 clones, 70% to 80% seen once; the top ten hold about 3.5%. The sequenced sample was peripheral blood. These receptor sequences come from a man aged 55 to 69 with acute or convalescent COVID-19. Both conserved end residues are part of each CDR3. The D gene is left open where the match is weak. Size tells how often a clone was seen (once, few, many) or the class of an expanded clone, and some rows leave it out.

once	TRBD1	TRBJ1-5	TRBV19	TGTGCCAGTAGTCCGGACAGGGCATATCAGCCCCAGCATTTT	CASSPDRAYQPQHF
-	TRBD1	TRBJ1-4	TRBV6-1	TGTGCCAGCAGTGAATGGGGACAGATGGAAACTAATGAAAAACTGTTTTTT	CASSEWGQMETNEKLFF
-	-	TRBJ1-1	TRBV10-3	TGTGCCATCAGTGAGGGAGGGACCACTGAAGCTTTCTTT	CAISEGGTTEAFF
-	-	TRBJ1-6	TRBV4-2	TGTGCCAGCAGCCAAGATGCGGAAAGGCTCCACTTT	CASSQDAERLHF
-	TRBD2	TRBJ2-1	TRBV9	TGTGCCAGCAGCGAACTAGCGGGAGACTACAATGAGCAGTTCTTC	CASSELAGDYNEQFF
few	-	TRBJ1-1	TRBV9	TGTGCCAGCAGCGTATGGGAAGGGGACACTGAAGCTTTCTTT	CASSVWEGDTEAFF
-	-	TRBJ1-1	TRBV7-9	TGTGCCAGCAGCTTATCTGGAGGGACTGTAGCTTTCTTT	CASSLSGGTVAFF
-	TRBD2	TRBJ2-1	TRBV11-1	TGTGCCAGCAGCGGGACTAGCGGCTACAATGAGCAGTTCTTC	CASSGTSGYNEQFF
-	TRBD1	TRBJ2-2	TRBV7-3	TGTGCCAGCAGACAGGGGTGGAACACCGGGGAGCTGTTTTTT	CASRQGWNTGELFF
once	TRBD1	TRBJ1-5	TRBV29-1	TGCAGCGACGCGGACAGGGCGAACAATCAGCCCCAGCATTTT	CSDADRANNQPQHF
-	TRBD1	TRBJ1-6	TRBV6-5	TGTGCCAGCAGTACCACGGGACAGGGTGTTTCACCCCTCCACTTT	CASSTTGQGVSPLHF
-	TRBD1	TRBJ1-4	TRBV7-9	TGTGCCAGCAGCGCCTCAGGGGGGACGGCTAATGAAAAACTGTTTTTT	CASSASGGTANEKLFF
-	-	TRBJ1-1	TRBV5-1	TGCGCCAGCAGCCCCCTGACCGGGGGAAGAGTGACTGAAGCTTTCTTT	CASSPLTGGRVTEAFF
-	-	TRBJ1-3	TRBV5-1	TGCGCCAGCAGCTCGGGGAGAGTCGATGACACCATATATTTT	CASSSGRVDDTIYF
-	-	TRBJ1-2	TRBV9	TGTGCCAGCAGCGTAGGACTCGCCGGCTACACCTTC	CASSVGLAGYTF
-	-	TRBJ2-1	TRBV5-1	TGCGCCAGCAGCTTTTCGGAGGGTCCCTACAATGAGCAGTTCTTC	CASSFSEGPYNEQFF
-	-	TRBJ1-5	TRBV25-1	TGTGCCAGCAGTGACGGATGGGGGGACCCGACCCAGCATTTT	CASSDGWGDPTQHF
-	-	TRBJ1-5	TRBV11-2	TGTGCCAGCAGCTTAGGGGGGCCCCATCAGCCCCAGCATTTT	CASSLGGPHQPQHF
-	-	TRBJ2-7	TRBV6-5	TGTGCCAGCAGTTACTCGGGTAGGGGTGAGCAGTACTTC	CASSYSGRGEQYF
-	-	TRBJ2-3	TRBV5-4	TGTGCCAGCAGCTTGGCCGGGACTAGCACAGATACGCAGTATTTT	CASSLAGTSTDTQYF
-	TRBD2	TRBJ2-7	TRBV11-2	TGTGCCAGCAGCTTCCCTTTAGCGGGTCTCTACGAGCAGTACTTC	CASSFPLAGLYEQYF
-	-	TRBJ2-2	TRBV3-1/TRBV3-2	TGTGCCAGCAGCCAAGATTTCGGGATTCCCGGGGAGCTGTTTTTT	CASSQDFGIPGELFF
few	-	TRBJ1-1	TRBV5-1	TGCGCCAGCAGTCCGGACAGTTCCGTCGGCCTCCGGGGTTTTGATCCCTCCGAGAACACTGAAGCTTTCTTT	CASSPDSSVGLRGFDPSENTEAFF
once	TRBD2	TRBJ2-1	TRBV7-3	TGTGCCAGCAGCTTATTTTCGGCGGGAGCATCTGAGCAGTTCTTC	CASSLFSAGASEQFF
-	-	TRBJ2-5	TRBV28	TGTGCCAGCAGTTTAGGGGGGTCGACCGGGACCCAGTACTTC	CASSLGGSTGTQYF
-	-	TRBJ2-7	TRBV4-1	TGCGCCAGCAGCCAAGACGGAGGGGGCACCTACGAGCAGTACTTC	CASSQDGGGTYEQYF
-	TRBD2	TRBJ2-1	TRBV11-2	TGTGCCAGCAGCTTAGTGGCTAGCGGGAGGGGGTACAATGAGCAGTTCTTC	CASSLVASGRGYNEQFF
-	-	TRBJ2-3	TRBV4-3	TGCGCCAGCAGCCCCCGTTGGTATACGGGAACCACAGATACGCAGTATTTT	CASSPRWYTGTTDTQYF